What follows are 27 T cell receptor beta chains derived from one specimen sequenced in a study of blood T cell repertoires in COVID-19. Generated by immunoSEQ multiplex PCR, the TCRdb table keeps only in-frame clones and is missing some. The sample shows about 82,000 clones, around four fifths of them seen only once. Specimen: peripheral blood. The receptor source for this set is a woman aged 55-75 years with acute or convalescent COVID-19.

V and J are TRBV5-6 and TRBJ1-5; the D gene is possibly TRBD1 (5 bases). Deletions cut 5 bases from V and 6 bases from J, with 12 bases between. Germline loops: CDR1 SGHDT, CDR2 YYEEEE. There are 13 residues in the CDR3. The CDR3 loop reads CASSQGVSQPQHF. The CDR3 bases are TGTGCCAGCAGTCAGGGCGTTAGTCAGCCCCAGCATTTT.

The rearrangement uses TRBV11-2 and TRBJ2-3, with D hard to call. V was cut by 0 bases and J by 3 bases, with 4 bases left in between. In germline, CDR1 is SGHAT, CDR2 FQNNGV. This CDR3 region has 13 residues. The CDR3 nucleotides are TGTGCCAGCAGCTTAGAAATAACAGATACGCAGTATTTT. This gives the protein CASSLEITDTQYF.

This sequence joins TRBV6-2 or TRBV6-3 and TRBJ1-2, with 9 bases that match TRBD1. CDR1 and CDR2 (germline): MNHEY, SVGEGT. The CDR3 is 15 amino acids. Germline trimming cut 1 base from V and 5 bases from J; bases unmatched to any gene: 5. In DNA, the CDR3 is TGTGCCAGCAGTTACTACCGGGACAGGGCGTATGGCTACACCTTC. Protein product: CASSYYRDRAYGYTF.

With regard to this clone: Other DNA sequences in the sample encode the same CDR3. The chain joins TRBV5-1 to TRBJ2-3, with 7 bases lining up with TRBD2. CDR1 and CDR2 (germline): SGHRS, YFSETQ. Trimming took 4 bases from V and 0 from J; bases not matched to a gene: 2. The CDR3 loop spans 14 amino acids. CDR3 protein: CASSLAASTDTQYF. The CDR3, as DNA: TGCGCCAGCAGCCTAGCGGCTAGCACAGATACGCAGTATTTT.

This clone has a single count. The gene calls are TRBV19 and TRBJ2-7; D is possibly TRBD1 (6 bases). Germline-derived CDR1 and CDR2 are LNHDA and SQIVND (reference sequence). The CDR3 spans 13 residues. V lost 7 bases to trimming and J lost 0 bases, with 10 bases between them. CDR3 in amino acids: CASMNRDSYEQYF. The CDR3 nucleotides read TGTGCCAGTATGAACAGGGACTCCTACGAGCAGTACTTC.

This sequence joins TRBV6-2 or TRBV6-3 and TRBJ2-4; D unresolved. The germline V gene has CDR1 MNHEY and CDR2 SVGEGT. V was trimmed by 3 bases and J by 10 bases, leaving 10 bases between them. CDR3 length: 12 residues. CDR3 bases: TGTGCCAGCAGTTATCCATCCGGGATTCAGTACTTC. It specifies CASSYPSGIQYF.

In this sample, this clone turned up a few times. V is TRBV6-5 and J is TRBJ1-6; 8 bases match TRBD1. CDR3 size: 14 residues. Germline V gives CDR1 MNHEY, CDR2 SVGAGI. Germline trimming cut 6 bases from V and 9 bases from J; bases unmatched to any gene: 7. DNA of the CDR3: TGTGCCAGCAGGGGGACAGGTTTAGGTTCACCCCTCCACTTT. Protein: CASRGTGLGSPLHF.

The chain joins TRBV27 to TRBJ1-1; D is undetermined. CDR3 length: 15 amino acids. V was trimmed by 4 bases and J by 5 bases, leaving 17 bases between them. Germline loops: CDR1 MNHEY, CDR2 SMNVEV (reference sequence). The CDR3, as DNA: TGTGCCAGCAGTTGGAATTGGTTAGCTGGGACTGAAGCTTTCTTT. Amino acids: CASSWNWLAGTEAFF.

The V call is TRBV24-1, the J call TRBJ2-2; D is unresolved. The CDR3 extends over 16 amino acids. Germline loops: CDR1 KGHDR, CDR2 SFDVKD. V lost 4 bases to trimming and J lost 2 bases, with 13 bases between them. The CDR3 loop reads CATSDPGESNTGELFF. In DNA form, the CDR3 reads TGTGCCACCAGTGACCCCGGTGAGAGCAACACCGGGGAGCTGTTTTTT.

CDR3 nucleotide sequence: TGTGCCAGCAGCCCGGGGACAGGGGCGCACGAGCAGTACTTC. Protein: CASSPGTGAHEQYF. The chain is built from TRBV5-6 and TRBJ2-7; 10 positions match TRBD1. This CDR3 spans 14 amino acids. CDR1 is SGHDT and CDR2 is YYEEEE in the germline V gene. Losses at the gene ends were 4 bases for V and 5 bases for J; bases not matched to a gene: 6.

The genes are TRBV5-1 and TRBJ2-7, with TRBD1 matching over 10 bases. Germline CDR1 SGHRS, CDR2 YFSETQ. The trim removed 4 bases at V and 1 base at J, leaving 8 bases unmatched. CDR3 length: 16 residues. CDR3 DNA sequence: TGCGCCAGCAGCCCCGGGTGGGGACAGGGGTCCTACGAGCAGTACTTC. Its translation: CASSPGWGQGSYEQYF.

Only one count was recorded for this clone. The chain combines TRBV2 with TRBJ2-5, with 8 bases lining up with TRBD2. The trim removed 2 bases at V and 8 bases at J, leaving 4 bases unmatched. The CDR3 consists of 13 residues. Germline V CDR1 and CDR2: SNHLY, FYNNEI. DNA of the CDR3: TGTGCCAGCAGTGAACAGCGGGAGTACACCCAGTACTTC. As protein: CASSEQREYTQYF.

This clone was seen once. The chain joins TRBV21-1 to TRBJ2-5; the DNA was not used to check the table's D call, TRBD2. TRBV21-1 is annotated as a pseudogene. There are 13 residues in the CDR3. CDR3 sequence (DNA): TGTGCCAGCATCCCCCGCGGGAAAGAGACCCAGTACTTC. Its translation: CASIPRGKETQYF.

The rearrangement uses TRBV6-1 and TRBJ1-5; a possible D gene is TRBD1 (6 bases). Trimming cost V 2 bases and J 6 bases, with 17 bases left between them. The V gene's germline CDR1 is MNHNS and CDR2 SASEGT. This CDR3 region has 16 residues. The CDR3 DNA reads as TGTGCCAGCAGTGAAAGCACAGGGTGGTTGGGTCAGCCCCAGCATTTT. Its protein product is CASSESTGWLGQPQHF.

The CDR3 here is CASSFRDRGLSEQFF. The CDR3 DNA reads as TGTGCCAGCAGCTTCCGGGACAGGGGGCTCAGTGAGCAGTTCTTC. V is TRBV7-2 and J is TRBJ2-1; 12 bases are shared with TRBD1. Germline V gene lookup returns CDR1 SGHTA and CDR2 FQGNSA. There are 15 residues in the CDR3. Trimming removed 3 bases from V and 9 bases from J; junction bases left unmatched: 6.

This chain uses TRBV9 with TRBJ1-1; D call uncertain. Germline assignment: CDR1 SGDLS and CDR2 YYNGEE. V lost 1 base, J lost 0 bases, and 13 bases lay in between. CDR3 size: 16 residues. This CDR3 reads CASSVLAGSLNTEAFF. The CDR3 nucleotides are TGTGCCAGCAGCGTATTGGCAGGAAGCTTGAACACTGAAGCTTTCTTT.

Only one count was recorded for this clone. This chain joins TRBV2 and TRBJ2-7, with 13 bases that match TRBD2. Trimming removed 6 bases from V and 4 bases from J; junction bases left unmatched: 6. Germline-derived CDR1 and CDR2 are SNHLY and FYNNEI. The length of the CDR3 is 15 residues. The CDR3 loop reads CASSLLAGGPYEQYF. In DNA form, the CDR3 reads TGTGCCAGCAGCTTACTAGCGGGGGGGCCGTACGAGCAGTACTTC.

The chain combines TRBV6-1 with TRBJ1-3; D not resolved. V lost 0 bases to trimming and J lost 4 bases, with 16 bases between them. Germline V gene lookup returns CDR1 MNHNS and CDR2 SASEGT. The CDR3 runs to 17 residues. CDR3 sequence (DNA): TGTGCCAGCAGTGAAGCAGTAGTCATTATCTGGGGAAACACCATATATTTT. Translation: CASSEAVVIIWGNTIYF.

This chain connects TRBV19 to TRBJ1-5; no clear D. Germline loops: CDR1 LNHDA, CDR2 SQIVND (reference sequence). Trimming stripped 9 bases from V and 3 bases from J, with 9 bases between. CDR3 size: 12 residues. The CDR3 loop reads CASRDHNQPQHF. In DNA, the CDR3 is TGTGCCAGCCGGGATCACAATCAGCCCCAGCATTTT.

V gene TRBV4-2 combines with J gene TRBJ2-7; perhaps TRBD1 as D (7 bases). Trimming removed 0 bases at V and 4 bases at J, with 13 bases between. The CDR3 covers 15 residues. The V gene's germline CDR1 is LGHNA and CDR2 YNFKEQ. The CDR3 sequence: CASSQDWRGQYEQYF. The DNA of the CDR3 is TGTGCCAGCAGCCAAGATTGGAGGGGGCAATACGAGCAGTACTTC.

The V gene is TRBV3-1 (or the pseudogene TRBV3-2), the J gene TRBJ1-3; D may be TRBD1 (5 bases). CDR3 length: 16 amino acids. V lost 0 bases to trimming and J lost 4 bases, with 13 bases between them. Germline lookup yields CDR1 LGHDT and CDR2 YNNKEL (reference sequence). The CDR3 is CASSQEATTGGNTIYF. DNA for the CDR3: TGTGCCAGCAGCCAAGAAGCAACAACAGGAGGAAACACCATATATTTT.

The rearrangement links TRBV11-3 to TRBJ2-3; D gene unclear. The ends were cut back, 5 bases at V and 2 bases at J, with 8 bases in the middle. CDR1 is SGHNT and CDR2 is YENEEA in the germline V gene. The CDR3 covers 13 residues. CDR3 nucleotide sequence: TGTGCCAGCAGCCGTGACTCCACAGATACGCAGTATTTT. The encoded protein is CASSRDSTDTQYF.

The J gene is TRBJ1-2, the V gene TRBV4-1; maybe TRBD1 (6 bases). V lost 0 bases and J lost 8, with 10 bases in between. The germline gives CDR1 MGHRA, CDR2 YSYEKL. This CDR3 has 13 amino acids. The CDR3: CASSQDRGWGYTF. The CDR3, as DNA: TGCGCCAGCAGCCAAGACAGGGGATGGGGCTACACCTTC.

The chain has TRBV5-4 and TRBJ1-2; the D is unclear. CDR3 size: 13 residues. Germline-derived CDR1 and CDR2 are SGHNT and YYREEE (reference sequence). With 4 bases removed from V and 8 bases from J, the gap between germline ends came to 15 bases. The CDR3 DNA sequence: TGTGCCAGCAGCCCGGACGGGGTGGAGGGCTACACCTTC. It codes for CASSPDGVEGYTF.

This sequence joins TRBV13 and TRBJ1-2; TRBD1 agrees at 10 bases. Germline V gene data show CDR1 as PRHDT and CDR2 as FYEKMQ (reference sequence). With V trimmed by 3 bases and J by 6 bases, 4 bases remained unmatched. This CDR3 contains 14 residues. CDR3 DNA: TGTGCCAGCAGCTTCACCGGGACAGGGGATGGCTACACCTTC. Its translation: CASSFTGTGDGYTF.

J is TRBJ1-1 and V is TRBV5-1, with D unresolved. The CDR3 runs 15 residues. V was clipped by 0 bases and J by 4 bases, with 13 bases between them. Germline CDR1 and CDR2: SGHRS and YFSETQ. In DNA, the CDR3 is TGCGCCAGCAGCTTGGTGAGAGGCGAGGCCACTGAAGCTTTCTTT. Its protein product is CASSLVRGEATEAFF.

The CDR3 region has the DNA TGTGCCAGCAGCCGAGGTCAGCAAGAGACCCAGTACTTC. This gives the protein CASSRGQQETQYF. The chain combines TRBV7-2 with TRBJ2-5; no clear D gene. V lost 5 bases and J 2 bases, leaving 9 bases between the germline ends. The CDR3 is made up of 13 amino acids. Looked up from germline, CDR1 is SGHTA and CDR2 is FQGNSA.